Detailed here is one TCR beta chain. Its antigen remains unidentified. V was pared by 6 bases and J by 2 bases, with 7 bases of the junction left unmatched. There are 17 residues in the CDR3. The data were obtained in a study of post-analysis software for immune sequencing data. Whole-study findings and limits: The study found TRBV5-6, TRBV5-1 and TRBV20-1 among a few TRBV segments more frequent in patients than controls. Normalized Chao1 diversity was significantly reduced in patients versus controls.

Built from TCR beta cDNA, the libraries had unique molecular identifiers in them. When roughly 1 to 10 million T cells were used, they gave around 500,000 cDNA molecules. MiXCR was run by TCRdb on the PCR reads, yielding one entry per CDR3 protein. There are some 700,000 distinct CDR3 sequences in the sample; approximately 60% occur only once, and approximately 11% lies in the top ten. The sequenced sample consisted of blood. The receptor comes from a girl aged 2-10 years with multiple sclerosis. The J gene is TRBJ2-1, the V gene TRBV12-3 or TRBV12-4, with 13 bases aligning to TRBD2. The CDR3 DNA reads TGTGCCAGCAGCCCCGGACTAGCGGGGGAAGCCTACAATGAGCAGTTCTTC. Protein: CASSPGLAGEAYNEQFF.